The present T cell receptor beta chain was sequenced within a study of cytomegalovirus exposure and HLA in healthy donors. Measured with immunoSEQ multiplex PCR; TCRdb has only the in-frame clones, and not every one. The sample lists approximately 160,000 clones; 80% to 90% were seen once. CDR1 and CDR2 from the germline V gene are KGHSH and LQKENI. J lost 4 bases, V lost 9 bases, and 5 bases had no gene match. The CDR3 runs to 13 residues. The sample taken for sequencing was PBMCs. The chain combines TRBV18 with TRBJ2-3, with 9 bases matching TRBD1. This clonotype originated in a woman younger than 35 in good health and CMV-seronegative. CDR3 region: CASQGQGSDTQYF. As DNA, the CDR3 is TGTGCCAGTCAGGGACAGGGTTCAGATACGCAGTATTTT.